Detailed here is one TCR beta chain. Its antigen is as yet unknown. TCRdb analysed the 5' RACE reads with MiXCR anew, one entry per CDR3 protein. The sample yields 1.5 million to 2 million distinct CDR3 sequences, less than 40% seen once. The data belong to a study of identical twins. General study findings and limits: Twin-shared out-of-frame alpha sequences showed excess low generation probability. Out-of-frame sharing of TCR alpha in monozygotic twins was underestimated by models. The degree of excess twin sharing was weaker in beta out-of-frame sequences. Memory repertoires lacked the insertion deficit that abundant cord blood beta clonotypes showed.

The ends were cut back, 6 bases at V and 3 bases at J, with 15 bases in the middle. CDR1 is SGHAT and CDR2 is FQNNGV in the germline V gene. This CDR3 contains 14 residues. This sequence originates from a newborn girl in good health. Sequencing was done on a sample of cord blood. V usage is TRBV11-2 and J usage is TRBJ2-7, with D tentatively TRBD1 (6 bases). CDR3 nucleotides: TGTGCCAGCAGTTCCTCCTGGGACAACTACGAGCAGTACTTC. This codes for CASSSSWDNYEQYF.